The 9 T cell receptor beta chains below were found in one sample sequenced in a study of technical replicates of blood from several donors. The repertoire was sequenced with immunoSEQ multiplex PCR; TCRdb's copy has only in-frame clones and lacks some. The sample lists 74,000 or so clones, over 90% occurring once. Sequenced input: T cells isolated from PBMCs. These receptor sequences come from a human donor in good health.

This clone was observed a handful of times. CDR3 residues: CAWSGGGWTGTSNEQFF. In nucleotides, the CDR3 is TGTGCCTGGAGTGGGGGTGGGTGGACCGGGACTAGCAATGAGCAGTTCTTC. The chain carries TRBV30 and TRBJ2-1; the match to TRBD2 covers 8 bases. Unmatched junction bases numbered 14, after V lost 1 base and J lost 6 bases. CDR3 length equals 17 residues. CDR1 GTSNPN and CDR2 SVGIG come from the germline V gene (reference sequence).

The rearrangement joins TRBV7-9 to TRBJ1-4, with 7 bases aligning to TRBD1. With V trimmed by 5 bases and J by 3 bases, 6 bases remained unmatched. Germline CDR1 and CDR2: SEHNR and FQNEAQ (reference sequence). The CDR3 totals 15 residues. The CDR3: CASSPTGQSNEKLFF. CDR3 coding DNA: TGTGCCAGCAGCCCTACGGGACAGTCTAATGAAAAACTGTTTTTT.

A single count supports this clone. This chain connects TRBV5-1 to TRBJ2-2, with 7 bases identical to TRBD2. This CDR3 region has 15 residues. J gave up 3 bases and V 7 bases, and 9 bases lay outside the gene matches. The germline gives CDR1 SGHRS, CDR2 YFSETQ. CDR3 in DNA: TGCGCCAGCCGACTTGGGGGAGGGGACACCGGGGAGCTGTTTTTT. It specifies CASRLGGGDTGELFF.

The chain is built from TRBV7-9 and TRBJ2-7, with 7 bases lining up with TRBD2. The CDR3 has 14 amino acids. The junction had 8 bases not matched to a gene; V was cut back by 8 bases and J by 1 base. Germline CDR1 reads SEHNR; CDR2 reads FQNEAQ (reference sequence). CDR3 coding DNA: TGTGCCAGCGGTCGGGACTACCATTCCTACGAGCAGTACTTC. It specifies CASGRDYHSYEQYF.

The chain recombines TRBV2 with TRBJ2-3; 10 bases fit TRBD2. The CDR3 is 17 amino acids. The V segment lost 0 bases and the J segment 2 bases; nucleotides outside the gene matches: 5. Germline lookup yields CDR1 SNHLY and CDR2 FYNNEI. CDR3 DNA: TGTGCCAGCAGTGAAGCCACTAGCGGGAAAGTCACAGATACGCAGTATTTT. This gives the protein CASSEATSGKVTDTQYF. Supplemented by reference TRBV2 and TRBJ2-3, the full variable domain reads EPEVTQTPSHQVTQMGQEVILRCVPISNHLYFYWYRQILGQKVEFLVSFYNNEISEKSEIFDDQFSVERPDGSNFTLKIRSTKLEDSAMYFCASSEATSGKVTDTQYFGPGTRLTVL.

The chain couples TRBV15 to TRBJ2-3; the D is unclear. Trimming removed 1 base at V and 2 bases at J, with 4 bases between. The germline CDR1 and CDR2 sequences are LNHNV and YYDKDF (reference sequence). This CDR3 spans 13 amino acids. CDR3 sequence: CATSRAYTDTQYF. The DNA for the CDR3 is TGTGCCACCAGCAGAGCGTACACAGATACGCAGTATTTT.

CDR3 in DNA: TGTGCCAGTAGTATAGTTTTGGCGGCCCCCTACAATGAGCAGTTCTTC. Translated: CASSIVLAAPYNEQFF. The chain combines TRBV19 with TRBJ2-1, with D unresolved. CDR1 is LNHDA, CDR2 SQIVND, per germline (reference sequence). This CDR3 comprises 16 residues. V lost 1 base and J 2 bases, leaving 12 bases between the germline ends.

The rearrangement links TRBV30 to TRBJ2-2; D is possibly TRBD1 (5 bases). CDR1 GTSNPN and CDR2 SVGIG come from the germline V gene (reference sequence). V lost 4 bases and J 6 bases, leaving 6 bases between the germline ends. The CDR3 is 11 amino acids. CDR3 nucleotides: TGTGCCTGGACAGGGCCCGGGGAGCTGTTTTTT. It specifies CAWTGPGELFF.

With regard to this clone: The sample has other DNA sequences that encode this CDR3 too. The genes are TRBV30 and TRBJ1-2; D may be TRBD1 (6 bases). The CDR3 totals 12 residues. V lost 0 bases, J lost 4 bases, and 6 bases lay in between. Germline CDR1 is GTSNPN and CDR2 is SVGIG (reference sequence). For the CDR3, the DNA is TGTGCCTGGAGTGTAGGGGGCTATGGCTACACCTTC. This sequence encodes CAWSVGGYGYTF.